This TCR beta chain stems from a study of tumor and adjacent non-tumor tissue in lung cancer. The CDR3 totals 14 residues. Per germline, CDR1 SGHAT and CDR2 FQNNGV. V was clipped by 2 bases and J by 2 bases, with 10 bases between them. Comments on this clonotype: The CDR3 does not close with the conserved phenylalanine or tryptophan, likely indicating a read error.

The template was RNA from unsorted bulk tissue. Three rounds of nested PCR, following a modified ARM-PCR protocol, produced the TCRbeta library. TCRdb re-called the multiplex PCR reads through MiXCR, storing one row per CDR3 protein. This sample has about 75,000 distinct CDR3 sequences; about three quarters occur once, and the top ten carry 12%. The chain is built from TRBV11-2 and TRBJ2-7; D remains unclear. The sample was lung tumor tissue. This sequence was found in a woman aged 50 to 65 with non-small cell lung cancer. The CDR3 reads CASSLNGQTYEQYL. In DNA form, the CDR3 reads TGTGCCAGCAGCTTAAATGGGCAGACCTACGAGCAGTACCTC.